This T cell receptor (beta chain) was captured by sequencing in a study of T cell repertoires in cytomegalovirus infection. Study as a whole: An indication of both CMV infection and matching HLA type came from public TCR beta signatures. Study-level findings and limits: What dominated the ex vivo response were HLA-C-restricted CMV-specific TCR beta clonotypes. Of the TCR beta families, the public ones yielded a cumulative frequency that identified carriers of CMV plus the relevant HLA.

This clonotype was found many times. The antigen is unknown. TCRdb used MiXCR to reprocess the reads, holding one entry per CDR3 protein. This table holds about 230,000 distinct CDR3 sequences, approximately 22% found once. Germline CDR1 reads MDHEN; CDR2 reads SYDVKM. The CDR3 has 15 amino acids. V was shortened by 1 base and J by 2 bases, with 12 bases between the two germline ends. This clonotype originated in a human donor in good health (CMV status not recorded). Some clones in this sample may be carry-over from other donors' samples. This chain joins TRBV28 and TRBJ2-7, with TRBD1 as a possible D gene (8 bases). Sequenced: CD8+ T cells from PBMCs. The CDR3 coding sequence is TGTGCCAGCAGTTTATACAGGGGGGGGACCTACGAGCAGTACTTC. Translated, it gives CASSLYRGGTYEQYF. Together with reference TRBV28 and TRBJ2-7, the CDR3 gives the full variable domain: DVKVTQSSRYLVKRTGEKVFLECVQDMDHENMFWYRQDPGLGLRLIYFSYDVKMKEKGDIPEGYSVSREKKERFSLILESASTNQTSMYLCASSLYRGGTYEQYFGPGTRLTVT.